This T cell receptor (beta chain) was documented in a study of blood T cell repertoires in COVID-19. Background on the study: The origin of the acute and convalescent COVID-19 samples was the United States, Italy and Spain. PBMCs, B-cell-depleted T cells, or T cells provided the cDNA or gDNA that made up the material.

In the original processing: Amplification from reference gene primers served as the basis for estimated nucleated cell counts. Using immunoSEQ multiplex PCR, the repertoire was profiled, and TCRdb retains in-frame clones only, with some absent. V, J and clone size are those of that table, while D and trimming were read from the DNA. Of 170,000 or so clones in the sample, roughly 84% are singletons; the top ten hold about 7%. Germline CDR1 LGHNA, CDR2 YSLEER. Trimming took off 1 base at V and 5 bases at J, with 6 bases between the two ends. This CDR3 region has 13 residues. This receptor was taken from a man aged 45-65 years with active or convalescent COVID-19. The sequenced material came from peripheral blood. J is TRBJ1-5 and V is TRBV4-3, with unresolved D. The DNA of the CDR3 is TGCGCCAGCAGCCAAGCGGCGGATCAGCCCCAGCATTTT. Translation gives CASSQAADQPQHF.